Following are 4 T cell receptor beta chains from one sample sequenced in a study of CD8 T cells in ankylosing spondylitis. TCRdb called the 5' RACE reads again in MiXCR, with one record for every CDR3 protein. The repertoire holds about 150,000 distinct CDR3 sequences, with 40% to 50% as singletons. The sequencing sample was made of synovial fluid, either unsorted or a sorted T cell fraction (not recorded which). Receptors were obtained from a male donor with ankylosing spondylitis.

The chain has TRBV29-1 and TRBJ1-2; TRBD1 is a possible D gene (6 bases). The V gene's germline CDR1 is SQVTM and CDR2 ANQGSEA. Trimming removed 3 bases from V and 3 bases from J, with 11 bases in between. The CDR3 has 13 amino acids. This CDR3 is CSVDFRGDYGYTF. CDR3 sequence (DNA): TGCAGCGTTGACTTCAGGGGAGACTATGGCTACACCTTC.

The chain uses TRBV7-6 and TRBJ1-1; TRBD1 aligns across 10 bases. This CDR3 has 13 residues. Per the germline V gene, CDR1 is SGHVS and CDR2 is FNYEAQ. J lost 5 bases, V lost 4 bases, and 1 base had no gene match. Here the CDR3 reads CASSWDRGTEAFF. In nucleotides, the CDR3 is TGTGCCAGCAGCTGGGACAGGGGTACTGAAGCTTTCTTT.

DNA of the CDR3: TGTGCCAGCACCTGGGGCCTCCCTGGCGGTGGCTACACCTTC. Translated, it gives CASTWGLPGGGYTF. This chain connects TRBV12-3 or TRBV12-4 to TRBJ1-2, with D possibly being TRBD1 (5 bases). The length of the CDR3 is 14 residues. The V end lost 7 bases, the J end lost 7 bases, and 19 bases lay between the germline ends.

This chain links TRBV6-2 or TRBV6-3 with TRBJ2-2; TRBD1 matches 10 bases. This CDR3 has 16 residues. V was pared by 5 bases and J by 4 bases, with 7 bases of the junction left unmatched. Germline CDR1 reads MNHEY; CDR2 reads SVGEGT. This CDR3 is CASSLRDRGLTGELFF. DNA for the CDR3: TGTGCCAGCAGTCTCCGGGACAGGGGACTCACCGGGGAGCTGTTTTTT.